Each of the 9 T cell receptor beta chains below was sequenced from the same sample in a study of cytotoxic CD8 clonotypes in ibrutinib-treated CLL. Using immunoSEQ multiplex PCR, the repertoire was profiled, and TCRdb retains in-frame clones only, with some absent. The repertoire includes 130,000 to 150,000 clones, around three quarters of them detected once, and about 13% sits in the top ten. The specimen was PBMCs, collected after 12 months of ibrutinib treatment. Receptors were obtained from a human donor with chronic lymphocytic leukemia.

The chain links TRBV29-1 to TRBJ1-2; D is uncertain. V was trimmed by 0 bases and J by 4 bases, leaving 9 bases between them. CDR3 length equals 13 residues. Germline-derived CDR1 and CDR2 are SQVTM and ANQGSEA. The CDR3 nucleotides are TGCAGCGTTGAAGACACCCCGGCCTATGGCTACACCTTC. Its translation is CSVEDTPAYGYTF.

This chain connects TRBV6-6 to TRBJ1-2, with TRBD1 identical over 10 bases. CDR3 length: 13 amino acids. Losses at the gene ends were 6 bases for V and 8 bases for J; bases not matched to a gene: 6. Germline V CDR1 and CDR2: MNHNY, SVGAGI (reference sequence). Written as DNA, the CDR3 is TGTGCCAGCAGACCGGGACAGGGGAGAGGCTACACCTTC. It translates to CASRPGQGRGYTF.

The CDR3 reads CASSLERAQPQHF. CDR3 nucleotides: TGTGCCAGCAGCTTAGAAAGGGCTCAGCCCCAGCATTTT. The chain carries TRBV11-2 and TRBJ1-5; D is unclear. The CDR3 consists of 13 residues. Trimming took off 0 bases at V and 6 bases at J, with 6 bases between the two ends. Germline loops: CDR1 SGHAT, CDR2 FQNNGV.

The rearrangement links TRBV7-3 to TRBJ1-3, with D perhaps matching TRBD1 (6 bases). This CDR3 region has 14 residues. In germline, CDR1 is SGHTA, CDR2 FQGTGA. Trimming stripped 5 bases from V and 2 bases from J, with 10 bases between. CDR3 amino acids: CASSRTGTGNTIYF. CDR3 sequence (DNA): TGTGCCAGCAGCCGTACAGGGACTGGAAACACCATATATTTT.

The V gene is TRBV7-9, the J gene TRBJ2-7, with 8 bases aligning to TRBD1. The CDR3 extends over 17 amino acids. Germline trimming cut 3 bases from V and 4 bases from J; bases unmatched to any gene: 14. Germline values: CDR1 SEHNR, CDR2 FQNEAQ (reference sequence). DNA of the CDR3: TGTGCCAGCAGCTTGGGGATTGTGGGGACAGGCGTTTACGAGCAGTACTTC. This translates into CASSLGIVGTGVYEQYF. Looking up the rest from reference TRBV7-9 and TRBJ2-7 gives the full variable domain: DTGVSQNPRHKITKRGQNVTFRCDPISEHNRLYWYRQTLGQGPEFLTYFQNEAQLEKSRLLSDRFSAERPKGSFSTLEIQRTEQGDSAMYLCASSLGIVGTGVYEQYFGPGTRLTVT.

This clone was observed a few times. The chain combines TRBV7-2 with TRBJ2-1; weak D call: TRBD1 (5 bases). The germline CDR1 and CDR2 sequences are SGHTA and FQGNSA. The CDR3 totals 16 residues. V was cut by 2 bases and J by 8 bases, with 19 bases left in between. The CDR3 nucleotides are TGTGCCAGCAGCTTAATCTATGGGCAGGGTTTGCATGAGCAGTTCTTC. Its translation: CASSLIYGQGLHEQFF.

In nucleotides, the CDR3 is TGCGCCAGCAGCGGGCGGACAGGGAATTACGAGCAGTACTTC. Translation gives CASSGRTGNYEQYF. This rearrangement joins TRBV5-1 to TRBJ2-7, with 8 positions matching TRBD1. V lost 4 bases and J lost 4; bases outside the gene matches: 7. The CDR3 has 14 residues. CDR1 is SGHRS, CDR2 YFSETQ, per germline.

Notes on this clone: One junction end does not reproduce the germline sequence, and a read error may be involved. This chain links TRBV5-4 with TRBJ1-1; D uncertain. There are 14 residues in the CDR3. Germline V gene sequence: CDR1 SGHNT, CDR2 YYREEE (reference sequence). The CDR3 bases are TGTGCCAGCAGCTTGGACACCTTAAGCGCTGAGGCTTTCTTT. Amino acid sequence: CASSLDTLSAEAFF.

The chain couples TRBV5-1 to TRBJ1-2, with 10 bases fitting TRBD1. CDR3 size: 15 residues. Germline CDR1 SGHRS, CDR2 YFSETQ. Germline trimming cut 0 bases from V and 5 bases from J; bases unmatched to any gene: 4. The CDR3 here is CASSLARGQGYGYTF. Here the CDR3 DNA reads TGCGCCAGCAGCTTGGCAAGGGGACAGGGGTATGGCTACACCTTC.